This T cell receptor (beta chain) comes out of a study of CDR3 diversity in severe acne (dated by TCRdb to the late 2010s). Library preparation used PCR. The instrument given in TCRdb is Illumina HiSeq 2000. TCRdb took the public reads, trimmed them with fastp at Q25, ran MiXCR for clone calling and kept in-frame beta chains. Each record represents a unique CDR3 protein, reported with the most common genes and DNA among its rows. A total of around 100,000 distinct CDR3 sequences appear in this sample, approximately 47% of them only once. The ten largest clones take up 9.5% to 15% of the sample. This clonotype was seen a handful of times. No antigen is known for it. One base away there is no much larger clone; base qualities are not given. Sequences DFQATT (CDR1) and SNEGSKA (CDR2) are obtained from the germline V gene (reference sequence). CDR3 length: 13 amino acids, cysteine to phenylalanine. The read is trimmed to its CDR3 DNA, 39 bases read in frame from base 1. V lost 6 bases and J lost 7 bases; the stretch between them is 18 bases long.

Specimen: blood. The chain is made from TRBV20-1 and TRBJ2-5, with the D gene too uncertain to name. This TCR came from a male donor with acne. The CDR3 region has the sequence CSAPPIEIGTQYF. The DNA sequence is TGCAGTGCCCCGCCCATCGAGATCGGGACCCAGTACTTC.